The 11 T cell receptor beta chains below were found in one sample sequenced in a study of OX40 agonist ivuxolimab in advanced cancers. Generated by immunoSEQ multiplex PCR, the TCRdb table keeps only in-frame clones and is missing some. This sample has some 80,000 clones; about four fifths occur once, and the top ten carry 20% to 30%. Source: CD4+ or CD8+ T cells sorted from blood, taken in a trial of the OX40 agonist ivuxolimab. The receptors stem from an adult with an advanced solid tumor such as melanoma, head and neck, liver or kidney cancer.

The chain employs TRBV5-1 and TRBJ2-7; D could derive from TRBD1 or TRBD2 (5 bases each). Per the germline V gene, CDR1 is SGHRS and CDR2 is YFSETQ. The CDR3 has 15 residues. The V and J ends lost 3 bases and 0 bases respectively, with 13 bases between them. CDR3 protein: CASSSTGTSSYEQYF. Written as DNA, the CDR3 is TGCGCCAGCAGCTCGACCGGGACCAGCTCCTACGAGCAGTACTTC.

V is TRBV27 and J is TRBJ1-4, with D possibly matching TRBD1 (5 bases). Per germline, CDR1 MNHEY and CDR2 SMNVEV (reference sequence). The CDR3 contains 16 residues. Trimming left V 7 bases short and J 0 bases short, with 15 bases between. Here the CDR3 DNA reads TGTGCCAGCACCCAGAGGACACAAGCAACTAATGAAAAACTGTTTTTT. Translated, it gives CASTQRTQATNEKLFF.

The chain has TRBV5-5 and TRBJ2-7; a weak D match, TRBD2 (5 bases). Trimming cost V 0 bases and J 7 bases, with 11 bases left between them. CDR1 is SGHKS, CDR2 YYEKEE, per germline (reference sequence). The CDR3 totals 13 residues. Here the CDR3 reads CASSLAGKPEQYF. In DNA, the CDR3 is TGTGCCAGCAGCTTGGCGGGAAAACCGGAGCAGTACTTC.

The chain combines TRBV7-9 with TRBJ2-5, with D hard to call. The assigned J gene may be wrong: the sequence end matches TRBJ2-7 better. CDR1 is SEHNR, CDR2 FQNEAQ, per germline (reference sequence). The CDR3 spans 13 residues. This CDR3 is CASSPTGHYEQYF. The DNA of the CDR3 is TGTGCCAGCAGCCCGACTGGTCACTACGAGCAGTACTTC.

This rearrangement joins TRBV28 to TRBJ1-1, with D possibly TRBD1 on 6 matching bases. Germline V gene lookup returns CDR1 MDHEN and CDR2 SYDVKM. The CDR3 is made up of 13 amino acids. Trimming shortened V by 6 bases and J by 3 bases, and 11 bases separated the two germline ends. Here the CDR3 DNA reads TGTGCCAGCAGGAGGGGGTGGGACACTGAAGCTTTCTTT. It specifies CASRRGWDTEAFF.

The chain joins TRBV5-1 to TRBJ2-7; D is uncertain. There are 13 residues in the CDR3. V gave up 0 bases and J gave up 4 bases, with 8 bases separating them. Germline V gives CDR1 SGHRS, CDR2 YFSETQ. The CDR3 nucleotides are TGCGCCAGCAGCTTGGATGGGCGATACGAGCAGTACTTC. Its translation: CASSLDGRYEQYF.

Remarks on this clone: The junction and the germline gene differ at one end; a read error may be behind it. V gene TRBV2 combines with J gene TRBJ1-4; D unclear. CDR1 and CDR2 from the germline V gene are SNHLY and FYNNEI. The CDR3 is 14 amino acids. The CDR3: CARSVGSSNEKLFF. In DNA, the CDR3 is TGTGCCAGAAGTGTTGGCAGTTCCAATGAAAAACTGTTTTTT.

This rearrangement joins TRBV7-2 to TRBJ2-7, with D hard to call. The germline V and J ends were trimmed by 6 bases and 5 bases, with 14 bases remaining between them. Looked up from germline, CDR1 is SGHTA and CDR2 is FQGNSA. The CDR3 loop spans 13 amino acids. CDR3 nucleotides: TGTGCCAGCAGTCAGCAACTTCTGAACGAGCAGTACTTC. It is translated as CASSQQLLNEQYF.

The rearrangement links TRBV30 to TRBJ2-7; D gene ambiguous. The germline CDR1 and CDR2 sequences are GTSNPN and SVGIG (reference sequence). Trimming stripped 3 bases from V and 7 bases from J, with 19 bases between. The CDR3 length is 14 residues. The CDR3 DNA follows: TGTGCCTGGAGCTCGGGCGGTTTGTTGGGGGAGCAGTACTTC. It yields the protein CAWSSGGLLGEQYF.

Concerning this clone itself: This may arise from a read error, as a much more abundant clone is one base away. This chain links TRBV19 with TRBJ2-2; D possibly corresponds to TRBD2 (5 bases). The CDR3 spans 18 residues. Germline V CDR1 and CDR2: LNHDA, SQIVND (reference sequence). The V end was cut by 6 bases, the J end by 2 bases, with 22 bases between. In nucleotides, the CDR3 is TGTGCCAGTAGAACGGACTTGACGCGAGGTATTAACACCGGGGAGCTGTTTTTT. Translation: CASRTDLTRGINTGELFF.

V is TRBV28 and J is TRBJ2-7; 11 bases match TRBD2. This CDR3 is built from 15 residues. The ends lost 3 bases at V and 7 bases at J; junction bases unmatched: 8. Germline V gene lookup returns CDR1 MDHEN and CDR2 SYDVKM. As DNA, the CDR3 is TGTGCCAGCAGTTTTACTAGCGGGAGAAGCGGGGAGCAGTACTTC. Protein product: CASSFTSGRSGEQYF.